This TCR beta chain was retrieved from a study of human thymus T cells. Study outcomes and limitations: In thymic and blood repertoires alike, V and J usage looked biased.

The CDR3 length is 13 residues. V was shortened by 6 bases and J by 1 base, with 10 bases between the two germline ends. Per germline, CDR1 ENHRY and CDR2 SYGVKD. With respect to this clone: Its specificity is unknown.

Those donating were healthy Finnish infants in corrective surgery for congenital heart defects. No fixed cell number was used; all available blood leukocytes supplied DNA. TCRdb's copy holds only in-frame clones and misses some; the assay was immunoSEQ multiplex PCR. The sample has tens of thousands of clones, around 94% seen once. This TCR was recovered from a boy in the first two years of life with a congenital heart defect but otherwise immunologically healthy. Sequencing used blood. The chain has TRBV10-3 and TRBJ2-7; D might be TRBD1 (5 bases). The CDR3 DNA follows: TGTGCCATCAGAGAAGGGGTGTCCTACGAGCAGTACTTC. This codes for CAIREGVSYEQYF.